The 11 T cell receptor beta chains listed next were all sequenced from one sample in a study of T cell clones after liver transplantation. Profiling relied on immunoSEQ multiplex PCR, and the TCRdb table lists in-frame clones only, not all of them. The sample includes approximately 51,000 clones, 80% to 90% seen only once; the top ten take over 13%. Sample: CD8+ T cells from blood, taken 12 months after liver transplant. These receptors came from a human patient who received a liver transplant. Some T cells may be supplied by the graft donor.

This clone was seen more than once but under ten times. CDR3 amino acids: CASSQARIAGVRETQYF. The CDR3 coding sequence is TGTGCCAGCAGCCAAGCTAGGATAGCGGGAGTTCGGGAGACCCAGTACTTC. The chain links TRBV14 to TRBJ2-5; 9 bases agree with TRBD2. The germline gives CDR1 SGHDN, CDR2 FVKESK. The CDR3 runs 17 residues. Germline trimming cut 1 base from V and 5 bases from J; bases unmatched to any gene: 11.

The CDR3 DNA is TGTGCCAGCAGCAACGGACAGGCTAGAGCACGCTCTGGAAACACCATATATTTT. Its translation is CASSNGQARARSGNTIYF. The chain carries TRBV28 and TRBJ1-3, with 7 bases that match TRBD1. In germline, CDR1 is MDHEN, CDR2 SYDVKM. The trim removed 6 bases at V and 0 bases at J, leaving 14 bases unmatched. The CDR3 extends over 18 amino acids.

The gene calls are TRBV9 and TRBJ2-1; D might be TRBD1 or TRBD2, each matching 6 bases. The V end was cut by 5 bases, the J end by 3 bases, with 12 bases between. This CDR3 has 14 residues. In germline, CDR1 is SGDLS, CDR2 YYNGEE. The CDR3 nucleotides are TGTGCCAGCAGGGGGGGCGGCCACTACAATGAGCAGTTCTTC. Its translation is CASRGGGHYNEQFF.

The rearrangement links TRBV4-1 to TRBJ2-7; D uncertain. The V end was cut by 1 base, the J end by 6 bases, with 13 bases between. The CDR3 is 14 amino acids. The V gene's germline CDR1 is MGHRA and CDR2 YSYEKL. DNA for the CDR3: TGCGCCAGCAGCCAAGTTTTCGGGTCCGGCGAGCAGTACTTC. Its protein product is CASSQVFGSGEQYF.

The gene calls are TRBV29-1 and TRBJ2-1; 11 bases are a match to TRBD2. After removal of 6 bases from V and 0 bases from J, the junction contained 7 bases not matched to a gene. The germline V gene has CDR1 SQVTM and CDR2 ANQGSEA. The CDR3 totals 16 residues. The chain's CDR3 is CSVMTSGVSSYNEQFF. Written as DNA, the CDR3 is TGCAGCGTGATGACTAGCGGGGTAAGCTCCTACAATGAGCAGTTCTTC.

By share, this clone counts as large. The junction does not match germline at one end; this may be a read error. The genes are TRBV6-1 and TRBJ2-7; weak D call: TRBD1 (6 bases). CDR3 length equals 13 residues. Germline assignment: CDR1 MNHNS and CDR2 SASEGT. The chain's CDR3 is CASSDDVRAEGDF. In DNA form, the CDR3 reads TGTGCCAGCAGTGACGATGTACGAGCAGAGGGGGACTTC.

The chain has TRBV7-8 and TRBJ2-7; 9 bases align to TRBD2. Trimming removed 1 base from V and 4 bases from J; junction bases left unmatched: 14. The V gene's germline CDR1 is SGHVS and CDR2 FQNEAQ. The CDR3 extends over 18 amino acids. This chain's CDR3 is CASSLDGATSGPLYEQYF. The CDR3 DNA reads as TGTGCCAGCAGCTTAGATGGGGCAACTAGCGGGCCCCTTTACGAGCAGTACTTC.

The V gene is TRBV18, the J gene TRBJ1-2; 9 nucleotides line up with TRBD1. Germline CDR1 and CDR2: KGHSH and LQKENI. This CDR3 has 14 amino acids. With 2 bases clipped from V and 3 bases from J, the junction kept 1 base outside the gene matches. In DNA form, the CDR3 reads TGTGCCAGCTCACCAGGGACAGGGCACTATGGCTACACCTTC. As protein: CASSPGTGHYGYTF. Full variable domain (rest looked up from reference TRBV18 and TRBJ1-2): NAGVMQNPRHLVRRRGQEARLRCSPMKGHSHVYWYRQLPEEGLKFMVYLQKENIIDESGMPKERFSAEFPKEGPSILRIQQVVRGDSAAYFCASSPGTGHYGYTFGSGTRLTVV.

The J gene is TRBJ1-1, the V gene TRBV27, with D unresolved. The CDR3 is made up of 14 amino acids. Germline V gene lookup returns CDR1 MNHEY and CDR2 SMNVEV (reference sequence). V dropped 2 bases and J dropped 5 bases, with 12 bases sitting between them. CDR3 coding DNA: TGTGCCAGCAGTTTAACCTACTTTAGGACTGAAGCTTTCTTT. Amino acid sequence: CASSLTYFRTEAFF.

The genes are TRBV10-2 and TRBJ2-5; D unresolved. CDR3 length equals 12 residues. V shed 3 bases and J shed 2 bases, with 4 bases lying between them. Germline values: CDR1 WSHSY, CDR2 SAAADI. Here the CDR3 DNA reads TGCGCCAGCAGTGACCCTCAAGAGACCCAGTACTTC. Translation gives CASSDPQETQYF.

The rearrangement uses TRBV27 and TRBJ2-3; a possible D gene is TRBD1 (6 bases). The CDR3 extends over 15 amino acids. The V and J ends lost 4 bases and 1 base respectively, with 12 bases between them. The germline gives CDR1 MNHEY, CDR2 SMNVEV (reference sequence). CDR3 loop: CASSSTWGRTDTQYF. CDR3 nucleotide sequence: TGTGCCAGCAGTTCGACTTGGGGGCGCACAGATACGCAGTATTTT.